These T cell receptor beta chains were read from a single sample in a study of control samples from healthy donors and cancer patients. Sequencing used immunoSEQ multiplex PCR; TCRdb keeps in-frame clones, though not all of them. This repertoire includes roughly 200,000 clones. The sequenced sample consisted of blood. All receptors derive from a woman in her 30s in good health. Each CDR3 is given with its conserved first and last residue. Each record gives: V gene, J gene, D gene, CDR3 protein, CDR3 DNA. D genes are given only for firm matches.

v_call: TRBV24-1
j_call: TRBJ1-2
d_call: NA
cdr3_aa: CATSSRRGYTF
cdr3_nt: TGTGCCACCAGCAGCAGGAGAGGCTACACCTTC

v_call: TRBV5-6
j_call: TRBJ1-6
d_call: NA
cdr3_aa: CASSLGTAGRSPLHF
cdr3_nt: TGTGCCAGCAGCTTGGGGACGGCGGGACGATCACCCCTCCACTTT

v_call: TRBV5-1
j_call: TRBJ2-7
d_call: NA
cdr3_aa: CASSDSLDIEQYF
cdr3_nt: TGCGCCAGCAGCGACTCGCTAGACATTGAGCAGTACTTC

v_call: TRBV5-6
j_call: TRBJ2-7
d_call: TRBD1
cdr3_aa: CASSHGQAYEQYF
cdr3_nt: TGTGCCAGCAGCCACGGACAGGCCTACGAGCAGTACTTC

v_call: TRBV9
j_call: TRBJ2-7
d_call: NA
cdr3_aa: CASSVGGFDPSYEQYF
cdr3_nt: TGTGCCAGCAGCGTAGGAGGGTTTGACCCCTCCTACGAGCAGTACTTC

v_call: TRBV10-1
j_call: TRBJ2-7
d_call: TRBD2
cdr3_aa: CASSESQASGGTYEQYF
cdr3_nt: TGCGCCAGCAGTGAGTCGCAGGCCAGCGGGGGAACCTACGAGCAGTACTTC

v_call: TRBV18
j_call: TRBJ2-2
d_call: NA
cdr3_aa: CASSPDLPGNTGELFF
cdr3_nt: TGTGCCAGCTCACCAGACTTGCCAGGGAACACCGGGGAGCTGTTTTTT

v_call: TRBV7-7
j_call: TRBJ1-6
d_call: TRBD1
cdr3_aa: CASSPGQGGSPLHF
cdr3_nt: TGTGCTAGCAGCCCGGGACAGGGTGGTTCACCCCTCCACTTT

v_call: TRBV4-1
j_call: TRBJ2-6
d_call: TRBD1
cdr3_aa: CASRQPGTGGQSGANVLTF
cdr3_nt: TGCGCCAGCAGGCAACCCGGGACAGGGGGTCAATCTGGGGCCAACGTCCTGACTTTC

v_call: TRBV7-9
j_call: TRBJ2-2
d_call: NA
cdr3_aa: CASSLSLRQGYTGELFF
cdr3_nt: TGTGCCAGCAGCTTATCTTTGCGGCAGGGATACACCGGGGAGCTGTTTTTT

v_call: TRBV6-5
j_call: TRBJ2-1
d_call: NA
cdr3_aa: CASSKFGPYNEQFF
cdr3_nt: TGTGCCAGCAGCAAGTTCGGACCTTACAATGAGCAGTTCTTC

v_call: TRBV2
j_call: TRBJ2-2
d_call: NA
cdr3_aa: CASSGEVALFF
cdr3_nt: TGTGCCAGCAGTGGAGAGGTTGCGCTGTTTTTT

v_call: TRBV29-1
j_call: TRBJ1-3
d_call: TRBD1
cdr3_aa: CSVNGGQTNTIYF
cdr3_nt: TGCAGCGTTAATGGGGGACAGACAAACACCATATATTTT

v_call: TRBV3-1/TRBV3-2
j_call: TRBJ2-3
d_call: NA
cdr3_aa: CASSQEGVSDTQYF
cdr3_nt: TGTGCCAGCAGCCAAGAAGGGGTCTCAGATACGCAGTATTTT

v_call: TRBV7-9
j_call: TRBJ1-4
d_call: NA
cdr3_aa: CATRLDTDNEKLFF
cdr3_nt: TGTGCCACCCGTCTCGACACCGATAATGAAAAACTGTTTTTT

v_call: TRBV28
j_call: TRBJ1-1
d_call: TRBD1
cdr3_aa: CASSPSTGINTEAFF
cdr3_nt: TGTGCCAGCAGCCCCTCGACAGGGATAAACACTGAAGCTTTCTTT

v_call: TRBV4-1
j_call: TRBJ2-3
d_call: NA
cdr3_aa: CASSQEGGAFTDTQYF
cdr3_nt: TGCGCCAGCAGCCAAGAAGGGGGGGCCTTCACAGATACGCAGTATTTT

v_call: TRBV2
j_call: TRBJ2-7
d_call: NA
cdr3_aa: CASSEDDGGSSYEQYF
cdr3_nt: TGTGCCAGCAGTGAAGACGACGGAGGGAGCTCCTACGAGCAGTACTTC

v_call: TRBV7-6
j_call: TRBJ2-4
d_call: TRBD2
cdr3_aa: CASSLASGGPPQNIQYF
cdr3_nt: TGTGCCAGCAGCTTAGCGAGCGGGGGCCCCCCTCAAAACATTCAGTACTTC

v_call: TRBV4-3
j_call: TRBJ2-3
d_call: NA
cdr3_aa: CASSQGRGRTDTQYF
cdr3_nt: TGCGCCAGCAGCCAAGGGCGAGGGAGAACAGATACGCAGTATTTT

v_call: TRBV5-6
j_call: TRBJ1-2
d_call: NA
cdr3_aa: CASSLSAQIYGYTF
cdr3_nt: TGTGCCAGCAGCTTGTCTGCACAGATCTATGGCTACACCTTC

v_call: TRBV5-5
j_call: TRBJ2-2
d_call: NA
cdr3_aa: CASRRERYGGDTGELFF
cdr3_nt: TGTGCCAGCAGAAGAGAACGGTACGGGGGAGATACCGGGGAGCTGTTTTTT

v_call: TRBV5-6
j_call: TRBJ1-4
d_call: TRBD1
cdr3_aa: CASSLVRGQSLDEKLFF
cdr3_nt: TGTGCCAGCAGCTTGGTCAGGGGACAGTCCCTTGATGAAAAACTGTTTTTT

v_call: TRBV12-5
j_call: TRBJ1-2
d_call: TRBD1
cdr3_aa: CASGLETGTYGYTF
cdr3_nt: TGTGCTAGTGGTTTGGAGACAGGGACCTATGGCTACACCTTC

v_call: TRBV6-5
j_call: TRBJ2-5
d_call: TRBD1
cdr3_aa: CAASSRQGRETQYF
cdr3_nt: TGTGCCGCCTCCTCAAGACAGGGGAGGGAGACCCAGTACTTC

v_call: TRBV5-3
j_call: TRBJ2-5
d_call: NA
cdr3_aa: CARSPRAGPRETQYF
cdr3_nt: TGTGCCAGAAGCCCCAGGGCGGGGCCCCGAGAGACCCAGTACTTC

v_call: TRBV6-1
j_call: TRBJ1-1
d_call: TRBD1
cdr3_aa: CASSESQGGNTEAFF
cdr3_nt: TGTGCCAGCAGTGAAAGTCAGGGGGGGAACACTGAAGCTTTCTTT

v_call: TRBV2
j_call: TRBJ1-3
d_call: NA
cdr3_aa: CASSEAGPGNTIYF
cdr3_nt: TGTGCCAGCAGTGAGGCAGGCCCTGGAAACACCATATATTTT

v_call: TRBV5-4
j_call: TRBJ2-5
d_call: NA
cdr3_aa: CASSFAQETQYF
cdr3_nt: TGTGCCAGCAGCTTCGCCCAAGAGACCCAGTACTTC

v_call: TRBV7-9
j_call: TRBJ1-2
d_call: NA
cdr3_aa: CASSFGWEGYTF
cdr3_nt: TGTGCCAGCAGCTTCGGCTGGGAGGGCTACACCTTC

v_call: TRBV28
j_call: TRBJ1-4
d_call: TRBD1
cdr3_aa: CASSWPDRDIEKLFF
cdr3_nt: TGTGCCAGCAGTTGGCCGGACAGGGACATCGAAAAACTGTTTTTT

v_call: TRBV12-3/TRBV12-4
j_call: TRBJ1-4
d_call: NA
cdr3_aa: CASSDLIGEKLFF
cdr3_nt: TGTGCCAGCAGTGACCTTATAGGGGAAAAACTGTTTTTT

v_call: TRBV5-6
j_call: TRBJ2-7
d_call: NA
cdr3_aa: CASSFKASPPYEQYF
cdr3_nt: TGTGCCAGCAGCTTTAAAGCGAGCCCCCCCTACGAGCAGTACTTC

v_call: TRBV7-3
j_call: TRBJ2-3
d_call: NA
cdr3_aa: CASSLGTDTQYF
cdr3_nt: TGTGCCAGCAGCTTAGGCACAGATACGCAGTATTTT

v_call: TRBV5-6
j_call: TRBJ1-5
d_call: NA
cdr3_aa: CASSLGGRPQHF
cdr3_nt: TGTGCCAGCAGCTTGGGAGGTAGGCCCCAGCATTTT

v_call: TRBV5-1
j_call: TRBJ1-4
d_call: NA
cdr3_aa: CASSVNRVGGEKLFF
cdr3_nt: TGCGCCAGCAGCGTGAACAGGGTAGGGGGTGAAAAACTGTTTTTT

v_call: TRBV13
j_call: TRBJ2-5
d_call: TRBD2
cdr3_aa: CASSLEGTSGGPGGTQYF
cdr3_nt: TGTGCCAGCAGCTTAGAGGGGACTAGCGGGGGGCCTGGGGGGACCCAGTACTTC

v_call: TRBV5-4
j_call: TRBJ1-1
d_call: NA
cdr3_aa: CASSRDITLNTEAFF
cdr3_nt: TGTGCCAGCAGCCGGGACATAACTTTGAACACTGAAGCTTTCTTT

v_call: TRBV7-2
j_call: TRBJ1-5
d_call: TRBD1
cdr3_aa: CASSYPGTGGMEPQHF
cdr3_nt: TGTGCCAGCAGCTATCCCGGGACAGGGGGCATGGAGCCCCAGCATTTT

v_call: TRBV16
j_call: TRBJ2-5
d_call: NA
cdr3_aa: CASSQSKGLVQETQYF
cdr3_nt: TGTGCCAGCAGCCAATCAAAGGGCTTAGTACAAGAGACCCAGTACTTC

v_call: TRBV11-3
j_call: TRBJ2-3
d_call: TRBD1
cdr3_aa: CASSLGDRAGDTQYF
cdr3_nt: TGTGCCAGCAGCTTAGGCGACAGGGCCGGAGATACGCAGTATTTT

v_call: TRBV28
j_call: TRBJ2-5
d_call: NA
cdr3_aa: CASSFLIETQYF
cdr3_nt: TGTGCCAGCAGTTTTCTCATAGAGACCCAGTACTTC

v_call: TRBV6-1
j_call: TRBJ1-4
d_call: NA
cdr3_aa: CASSEILPVLFF
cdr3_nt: TGTGCCAGCAGTGAAATTCTTCCGGTACTGTTTTTT

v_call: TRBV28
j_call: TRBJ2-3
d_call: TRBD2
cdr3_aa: CASSLLAGGSTDTQYF
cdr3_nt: TGTGCCAGCAGTTTATTAGCGGGGGGTTCCACAGATACGCAGTATTTT

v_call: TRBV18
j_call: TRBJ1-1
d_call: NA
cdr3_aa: CASSKGLNTEAFF
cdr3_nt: TGTGCCAGCTCTAAGGGGCTAAACACTGAAGCTTTCTTT

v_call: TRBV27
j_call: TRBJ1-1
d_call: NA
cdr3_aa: CASSPLQGTNTEAFF
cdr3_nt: TGTGCCAGCAGTCCCCTTCAGGGGACTAACACTGAAGCTTTCTTT

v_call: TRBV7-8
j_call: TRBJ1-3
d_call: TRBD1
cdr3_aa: CASSVGTGGTGNTIYF
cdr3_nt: TGTGCCAGCAGCGTCGGGACAGGGGGTACTGGAAACACCATATATTTT

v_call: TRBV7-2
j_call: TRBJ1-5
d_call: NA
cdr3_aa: CASSSRVFRGDQPQHF
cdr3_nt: TGTGCCAGCAGCTCAAGGGTTTTCCGGGGCGATCAGCCCCAGCATTTT

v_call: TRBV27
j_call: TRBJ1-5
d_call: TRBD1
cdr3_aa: CASRGQSPDQPQHF
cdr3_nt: TGTGCCAGCAGGGGACAGTCCCCAGATCAGCCCCAGCATTTT